This T cell receptor (beta chain) was documented in a study of cytomegalovirus exposure and HLA in healthy donors. CDR1 is ENHRY and CDR2 is SYGVKD in the germline V gene. Trimming removed 8 bases from V and 2 bases from J, with 16 bases in between. CDR3 size: 15 residues. Study-level results: TCR sequences were mostly rare, though some public TCRs occurred in many donors. The authors listed approximately 160 TCR beta chains as cytomegalovirus-associated.

Comment on this clone: Antigen specificity is unknown.

Assay: immunoSEQ multiplex PCR; the TCRdb copy retains only in-frame clones and omits some. This sample has 150,000 to 180,000 clones, with about 82% found just once. The sample comprised PBMCs. This rearrangement joins TRBV10-3 to TRBJ2-4; perhaps TRBD1 as D (6 bases). The receptor was derived from a human donor in good health. Here the CDR3 DNA reads TGTGCCATCGCTCGGTCAGGGGAGTCCAAAAACATTCAGTACTTC. Translated, it gives CAIARSGESKNIQYF.